This TCR beta chain comes out of a study of T cell responses to AZD1222 COVID-19 vaccine. Overall study findings and caveats: No repertoire was sampled before or during the peak T cell response, only after it. Donors skewed white British and female; clonal diversity was possibly underestimated. Reportedly, nearly half the spike-specific TCRs target unmutated variant regions. Increases in Spike-specific TCR breadth and depth were seen after two AZD1222 doses.

V trimming: 3 bases; J trimming: 3 bases; junction bases outside the gene matches: 2. Germline V lookup: CDR1 LGHNA, CDR2 YSLEER. This CDR3 region has 15 residues. On this clone: Its specificity is not known.

The table came from immunoSEQ multiplex PCR; TCRdb's copy has only in-frame clones and leaves some out. Of about 110,000 clones in the sample, about 81% were seen once. This TCR was sampled from an adult in good health. The material sequenced was peripheral blood, taken on day 0 of AZD1222 vaccination. The V gene is TRBV4-3, the J gene TRBJ2-2; 9 bases are a match to TRBD2. CDR3 in DNA: TGCGCCAGCAGCCAGGGGACTAGCTACACCGGGGAGCTGTTTTTT. Amino acids: CASSQGTSYTGELFF.